This TCR beta chain was sequenced in a study of blood T cell repertoires in COVID-19. Study background: From T cells, B-cell-depleted T cells, or PBMCs came the material, which was cDNA or gDNA.

The study assigned cohorts using participant-reported clinical history. Method: immunoSEQ multiplex PCR; TCRdb's copy keeps in-frame clones and lacks some. The sample lists under 200,000 clones, roughly 90% occurring once. Worth noting for this clone: The same CDR3 also results from other DNA sequences found in this sample.

The source material was PBMCs or T cells enriched from blood (not recorded which). This TCR derives from a woman aged 18-29 years who had recovered from COVID-19.

CDR3 nucleotide sequence: TGTGCCAGCAGTCTCGGACAGGGTAATTCACCCCTCCACTTT. This gives the protein CASSLGQGNSPLHF. J is TRBJ1-6 and V is TRBV27; TRBD1 matches at 8 bases. This CDR3 has 14 residues. CDR1 is MNHEY and CDR2 is SMNVEV in the germline V gene (reference sequence). With 5 bases clipped from V and 6 bases from J, the junction kept 3 bases outside the gene matches.